These 29 T cell receptor beta chains came from one sample sequenced in a study of OX40 agonist ivuxolimab in advanced cancers. Method: immunoSEQ multiplex PCR; TCRdb's copy keeps in-frame clones and lacks some. The sample has under 70,000 clones, more than 90% seen once. The sample consisted of CD4+ or CD8+ T cells sorted from blood, taken in a trial of the OX40 agonist ivuxolimab. Source of these receptors: an adult with an advanced solid tumor such as melanoma, head and neck, liver or kidney cancer.

The CDR3 nucleotides read TGTGCCAGCAGTGAAGAACAGGGGGCTAGCAATCAGCCCCAGCATTTT. It specifies CASSEEQGASNQPQHF. The chain uses TRBV6-1 and TRBJ1-5, with TRBD1 matching over 9 bases. The J segment lost 0 bases and the V segment lost 1 base, leaving 1 base of the junction unmatched. This CDR3 has 16 amino acids. Germline V gives CDR1 MNHNS, CDR2 SASEGT.

The chain is built from TRBV4-2 and TRBJ2-7, with TRBD2 as a possible D gene (5 bases). Per germline, CDR1 LGHNA and CDR2 YNFKEQ. The CDR3 runs to 14 residues. V was trimmed by 5 bases and J by 2 bases, leaving 13 bases between them. The CDR3 here is CASSFPSTPYEQYF. As DNA, the CDR3 is TGTGCCAGCAGCTTTCCTAGCACTCCCTACGAGCAGTACTTC.

The chain employs TRBV19 and TRBJ1-5; the D is unclear. V lost 5 bases to trimming and J lost 0 bases, with 11 bases between them. CDR1 LNHDA and CDR2 SQIVND come from the germline V gene (reference sequence). This CDR3 has 15 residues. The CDR3 sequence: CASSAVLYSNQPQHF. CDR3 sequence (DNA): TGTGCCAGTAGTGCCGTCTTGTATAGCAATCAGCCCCAGCATTTT.

This chain joins TRBV9 and TRBJ2-7; D might be TRBD2 (5 bases). V was cut by 0 bases and J by 5 bases, with 15 bases left in between. Germline CDR1 and CDR2: SGDLS and YYNGEE. The CDR3 totals 15 residues. CDR3 nucleotides: TGTGCCAGCAGCGTAGTTAGCGTTGGTACGGACGAGCAGTACTTC. It yields the protein CASSVVSVGTDEQYF.

This clone was seen only once. The chain joins TRBV7-2 to TRBJ2-7; TRBD1 matches 9 bases. The CDR3 length is 14 residues. J lost 6 bases, V lost 6 bases, and 9 bases had no gene match. The germline V gene encodes CDR1 SGHTA and CDR2 FQGNSA. DNA for the CDR3: TGTGCCAGCAGACAGACCGGGACAGGGAGCGAGCAGTACTTC. Translation: CASRQTGTGSEQYF.

This clone was found once. The J gene is TRBJ2-2, the V gene TRBV19, with 8 bases lining up with TRBD2. The CDR3 consists of 14 residues. Germline CDR1 LNHDA, CDR2 SQIVND (reference sequence). With 4 bases clipped from V and 4 bases from J, the junction kept 2 bases outside the gene matches. The CDR3 DNA sequence: TGTGCCAGTAGTACGGGGACTAGCACCGGGGAGCTGTTTTTT. It specifies CASSTGTSTGELFF.

Note on this clone: Distinct nucleotide sequences in the sample also encode this CDR3. The chain employs TRBV6-5 and TRBJ2-7, with 11 bases aligning to TRBD2. The V and J ends lost 6 bases and 6 bases, in that order; junction bases with no gene match: 10. This CDR3 has 15 residues. Per the germline V gene, CDR1 is MNHEY and CDR2 is SVGAGI. CDR3 amino acids: CASSRRLAGWSEQYF. The CDR3 DNA sequence: TGTGCCAGCAGCCGGAGACTAGCGGGGTGGAGCGAGCAGTACTTC.

The chain combines TRBV9 with TRBJ1-2; D gene uncertain. The CDR3 is made up of 15 amino acids. From germline, CDR1 is SGDLS and CDR2 YYNGEE. Trimming stripped 3 bases from V and 2 bases from J, with 14 bases between. CDR3 DNA: TGTGCCAGCAGCGCTACAACGACGGGAAACTATGGCTACACCTTC. Translation gives CASSATTTGNYGYTF.

V is TRBV7-3 and J is TRBJ2-3, with D unclear. Per the germline V gene, CDR1 is SGHTA and CDR2 is FQGTGA. V was trimmed by 5 bases and J by 2 bases, leaving 11 bases between them. CDR3 length equals 14 residues. The CDR3 here is CASSLGRSTDTQYF. The CDR3 DNA follows: TGTGCCAGCAGCCTGGGCAGGTCCACAGATACGCAGTATTTT. The full variable domain, rest sourced from reference TRBV7-3 and TRBJ2-3, is GAGVSQTPSNKVTEKGKYVELRCDPISGHTALYWYRQSLGQGPEFLIYFQGTGAADDSGLPNDRFFAVRPEGSVSTLKIQRTERGDSAVYLCASSLGRSTDTQYFGPGTRLTVL.

The chain joins TRBV30 to TRBJ1-3, with D possibly being TRBD1 (6 bases). This CDR3 has 14 amino acids. Trimming left V 2 bases short and J 4 bases short, with 12 bases between. The germline gives CDR1 GTSNPN, CDR2 SVGIG (reference sequence). CDR3: CAWSIGGLGNTIYF. CDR3 in DNA: TGTGCCTGGAGTATCGGGGGGCTCGGAAACACCATATATTTT.

V and J are TRBV5-8 and TRBJ1-6; TRBD1 matches at 9 bases. Germline V gives CDR1 SGHTS, CDR2 YDEGEE. The length of the CDR3 is 18 residues. V dropped 1 base and J dropped 10; count of bases not matched to a gene: 15. This chain's CDR3 is CASSLTTGGGEERSPLHF. The CDR3 bases are TGTGCCAGCAGCTTGACGACAGGGGGGGGAGAAGAGAGGTCACCCCTCCACTTT. Full variable domain (outside the CDR3, taken from reference TRBV5-8 and TRBJ1-6): EAGVTQSPTHLIKTRGQQATLRCSPISGHTSVYWYQQALGLGLQFLLWYDEGEERNRGNFPPRFSGRQFPNYSSELNVNALELEDSALYLCASSLTTGGGEERSPLHFGNGTRLTVT.

The gene calls are TRBV5-1 and TRBJ1-1; D gene uncertain. CDR1 is SGHRS and CDR2 is YFSETQ in the germline V gene. V lost 0 bases, J lost 1 base, and 4 bases lay in between. CDR3 size: 13 residues. CDR3 sequence: CASSLEPNTEAFF. CDR3 sequence (DNA): TGCGCCAGCAGCTTGGAACCGAACACTGAAGCTTTCTTT.

The chain links TRBV18 to TRBJ1-4; no clear D. The V end was cut by 3 bases, the J end by 0 bases, with 5 bases between. The V gene's germline CDR1 is KGHSH and CDR2 LQKENI. This CDR3 has 14 residues. CDR3 residues: CASSPTATNEKLFF. CDR3 bases: TGTGCCAGCTCACCGACCGCAACTAATGAAAAACTGTTTTTT.

V is TRBV4-2 and J is TRBJ1-2; possibly TRBD1 for D (5 bases). The germline V gene has CDR1 LGHNA and CDR2 YNFKEQ. The CDR3 has 14 amino acids. V was trimmed by 4 bases and J by 0 bases, leaving 9 bases between them. The CDR3 sequence: CASSPGGSNYGYTF. CDR3 coding DNA: TGTGCCAGCAGCCCTGGGGGTTCTAACTATGGCTACACCTTC.

The chain recombines TRBV5-8 with TRBJ2-3; 12 bases map to TRBD2. In germline, CDR1 is SGHTS, CDR2 YDEGEE. This CDR3 comprises 20 residues. J was trimmed by 0 bases and V by 7 bases; bases with no gene match: 18. CDR3 residues: CASPASYPSGGVTSTDTQYF. CDR3 in DNA: TGTGCCAGCCCAGCTTCGTATCCTAGCGGGGGGGTCACTAGCACAGATACGCAGTATTTT.

The chain combines TRBV18 with TRBJ2-4, with unresolved D. Germline loops: CDR1 KGHSH, CDR2 LQKENI. Between the trimmed V and J ends, which lost 0 bases and 0 bases, there was a span of 6 bases. The CDR3 runs to 15 residues. The CDR3 nucleotides are TGTGCCAGCTCACCACCGGGTTTAGCCAAAAACATTCAGTACTTC. It yields the protein CASSPPGLAKNIQYF.

V usage is TRBV30 and J usage is TRBJ2-2; a possible D gene is TRBD1 (6 bases). The CDR3 totals 16 residues. The V gene lost 5 bases and the J gene lost 4 bases, with 20 bases spanning the gap. Germline V gene sequence: CDR1 GTSNPN, CDR2 SVGIG (reference sequence). Here the CDR3 reads CAWGALDSEPTGELFF. Written as DNA, the CDR3 is TGTGCCTGGGGTGCCCTGGACAGCGAACCCACCGGGGAGCTGTTTTTT.

J is TRBJ1-5 and V is TRBV7-2, with D possibly being TRBD1 (5 bases). Trimming left V 5 bases short and J 4 bases short, with 9 bases between. The CDR3 loop spans 13 amino acids. CDR1 and CDR2 (germline): SGHTA, FQGNSA. CDR3: CASSRQGNQPQHF. Here the CDR3 DNA reads TGTGCCAGCAGCCGGCAGGGAAATCAGCCCCAGCATTTT.

The chain joins TRBV6-5 to TRBJ2-3, with 14 nucleotides matching TRBD2. The CDR3 loop spans 14 amino acids. The germline V gene has CDR1 MNHEY and CDR2 SVGAGI. V lost 8 bases, J lost 9 bases, and 7 bases stayed unmatched. The DNA of the CDR3 is TGTGCCAGCTCCACCGGGACTAGCGGGAGAACGCAGTATTTT. Its protein product is CASSTGTSGRTQYF.

This chain joins TRBV29-1 and TRBJ1-3; tentatively, D is TRBD1 (6 bases). V lost 3 bases and J lost 2, with 11 bases in between. CDR1 and CDR2 (germline): SQVTM, ANQGSEA. The CDR3 spans 14 residues. Written as DNA, the CDR3 is TGCAGCGTTGATACAGGGAGTACTGGAAACACCATATATTTT. Its translation: CSVDTGSTGNTIYF. The entire variable domain, with the rest obtained from reference TRBV29-1 and TRBJ1-3, is as follows: SAVISQKPSRDICQRGTSLTIQCQVDSQVTMMFWYRQQPGQSLTLIATANQGSEATYESGFVIDKFPISRPNLTFSTLTVSNMSPEDSSIYLCSVDTGSTGNTIYFGEGSWLTVV.

This clone was detected only once. V is TRBV6-1 and J is TRBJ2-2; no firm D call. This CDR3 contains 14 residues. Trimming stripped 7 bases from V and 5 bases from J, with 14 bases between. The germline gives CDR1 MNHNS, CDR2 SASEGT. As DNA, the CDR3 is TGTGCCAGCACTGTGACACTCATAACCGGGGAGCTGTTTTTT. It translates to CASTVTLITGELFF.

The V gene is TRBV5-1, the J gene TRBJ2-5; TRBD2 matches 8 bases. CDR3 length equals 17 residues. Germline trimming cut 2 bases from V and 1 base from J; bases unmatched to any gene: 10. Germline CDR1 and CDR2: SGHRS and YFSETQ. The CDR3 protein is CASSFRGTGTSQETQYF. In DNA form, the CDR3 reads TGCGCCAGCAGCTTTAGGGGGACCGGGACTAGCCAAGAGACCCAGTACTTC.

In DNA, the CDR3 is TGTGCCAGCAGCGTAATGGAGGGGGCATCTGGAAACACCATATATTTT. It translates to CASSVMEGASGNTIYF. The gene calls are TRBV9 and TRBJ1-3; 7 bases line up with TRBD1. V trimming: 1 base; J trimming: 1 base; junction bases outside the gene matches: 5. The CDR3 length is 16 residues. Germline V gene sequence: CDR1 SGDLS, CDR2 YYNGEE.

The chain recombines TRBV2 with TRBJ1-4; D might be TRBD1 (6 bases). Trimming removed 4 bases at V and 5 bases at J, with 11 bases between. The length of the CDR3 is 14 residues. CDR1 and CDR2 (germline): SNHLY, FYNNEI. CDR3 in DNA: TGTGCCAGCAGTGGGGGGCAGAGAAATGAAAAACTGTTTTTT. Translation: CASSGGQRNEKLFF. The complete variable domain, with remaining parts taken from reference TRBV2 and TRBJ1-4, reads EPEVTQTPSHQVTQMGQEVILRCVPISNHLYFYWYRQILGQKVEFLVSFYNNEISEKSEIFDDQFSVERPDGSNFTLKIRSTKLEDSAMYFCASSGGQRNEKLFFGSGTQLSVL.

This CDR3 is CAWRGGAPWADTQYF. The CDR3 bases are TGTGCCTGGAGGGGCGGGGCCCCCTGGGCGGATACGCAGTATTTT. This chain links TRBV30 with TRBJ2-3; possibly TRBD2 for D (6 bases). Germline V lookup: CDR1 GTSNPN, CDR2 SVGIG (reference sequence). This CDR3 spans 15 amino acids. V was cut by 3 bases and J by 6 bases, with 19 bases left in between.

V and J are TRBV5-1 and TRBJ2-1; D is possibly TRBD2 (6 bases). Trimming removed 3 bases from V and 0 bases from J, with 10 bases in between. This CDR3 contains 15 residues. Germline V lookup: CDR1 SGHRS, CDR2 YFSETQ. The CDR3, as DNA: TGCGCCAGCAGCTGGGGACTGAACTCCTACAATGAGCAGTTCTTC. Amino acids: CASSWGLNSYNEQFF.

In its sample, this clone was seen once. The chain combines TRBV2 with TRBJ1-3, with D unclear. V lost 6 bases to trimming and J lost 0 bases, with 9 bases between them. Germline CDR1 reads SNHLY; CDR2 reads FYNNEI. CDR3 length: 14 amino acids. The chain's CDR3 is CASRPGLSGNTIYF. As DNA, the CDR3 is TGTGCCAGCAGGCCCGGGCTCTCTGGAAACACCATATATTTT.

Relative to its sample, this clone is medium-sized. The chain links TRBV9 to TRBJ1-5, with D unclear. Trimming took 3 bases from V and 6 from J, leaving 13 bases between them. Germline V gene lookup returns CDR1 SGDLS and CDR2 YYNGEE. The CDR3 extends over 14 amino acids. The CDR3 sequence: CASSAHMYGQPQHF. For the CDR3, the DNA is TGTGCCAGCAGCGCACATATGTATGGTCAGCCCCAGCATTTT.

This sequence joins TRBV19 and TRBJ1-3, with 12 bases aligning to TRBD1. The CDR3 is made up of 17 amino acids. V lost 5 bases, J lost 2 bases, and 7 bases stayed unmatched. CDR1 is LNHDA, CDR2 SQIVND, per germline (reference sequence). CDR3 nucleotide sequence: TGTGCCAGTAGTGGGCTAGGGACAGGGGGCACTGGAAACACCATATATTTT. Its protein is CASSGLGTGGTGNTIYF.